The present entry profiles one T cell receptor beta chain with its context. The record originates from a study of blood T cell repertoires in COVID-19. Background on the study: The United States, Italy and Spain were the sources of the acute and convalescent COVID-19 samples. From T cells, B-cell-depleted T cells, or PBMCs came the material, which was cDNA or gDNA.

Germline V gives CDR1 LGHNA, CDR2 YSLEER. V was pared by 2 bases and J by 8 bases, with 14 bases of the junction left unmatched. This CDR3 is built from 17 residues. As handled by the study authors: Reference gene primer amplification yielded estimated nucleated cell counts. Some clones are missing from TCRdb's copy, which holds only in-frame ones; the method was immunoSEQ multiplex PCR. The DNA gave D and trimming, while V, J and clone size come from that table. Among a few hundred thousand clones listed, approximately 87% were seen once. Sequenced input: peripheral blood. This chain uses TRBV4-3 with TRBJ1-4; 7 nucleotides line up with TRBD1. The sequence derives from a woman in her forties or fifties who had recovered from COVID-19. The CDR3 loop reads CASSQNSGGGIKEKLFF. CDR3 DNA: TGCGCCAGCAGCCAAAATTCAGGGGGAGGTATCAAAGAAAAACTGTTTTTT.